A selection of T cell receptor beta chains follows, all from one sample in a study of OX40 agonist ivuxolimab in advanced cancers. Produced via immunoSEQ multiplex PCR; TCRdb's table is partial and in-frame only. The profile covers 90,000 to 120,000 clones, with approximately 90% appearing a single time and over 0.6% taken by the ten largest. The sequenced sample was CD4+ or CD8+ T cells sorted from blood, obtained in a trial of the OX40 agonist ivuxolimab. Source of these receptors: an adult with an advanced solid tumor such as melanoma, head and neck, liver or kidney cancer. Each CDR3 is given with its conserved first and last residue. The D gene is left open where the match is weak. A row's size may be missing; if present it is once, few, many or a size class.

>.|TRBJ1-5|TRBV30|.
TGTGCCTGGAGTACCACGCAGGGAACTCAGCCCCAGCATTTT
CAWSTTQGTQPQHF
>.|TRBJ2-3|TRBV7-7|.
TGTGCTAGCAGCCCCTCCACCGGGAGTAGGGCCACAGATACGCAGTATTTT
CASSPSTGSRATDTQYF
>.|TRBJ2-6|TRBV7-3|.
TGTGCCAGCAGCTTAAGGGGTTCTGGGGCCAACGTCCTGACTTTC
CASSLRGSGANVLTF
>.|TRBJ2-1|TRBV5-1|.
TGCGCCAGCAGCTTGGCTCTTAGAGTCGGAATTCGCAATGAGCAGTTCTTC
CASSLALRVGIRNEQFF
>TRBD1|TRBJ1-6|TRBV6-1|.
TGTGCCAGCAGTGCGACCGGGACAGGGGGTTCACCCCTCCACTTT
CASSATGTGGSPLHF
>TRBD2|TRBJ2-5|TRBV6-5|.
TGTGCCAGCAGTTTACCGGGACTAGCGGCCACCCAGTACTTC
CASSLPGLAATQYF
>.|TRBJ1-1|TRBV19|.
TGTGCCAGTCTGACAGCAATGAACACTGAAGCTTTCTTT
CASLTAMNTEAFF
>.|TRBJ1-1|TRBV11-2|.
TGTGCCAGCAGCTTAGTCGGCCTTGGGGCTTTCTTT
CASSLVGLGAFF
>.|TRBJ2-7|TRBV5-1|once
TGCGCCAGCAGCTTGGGAGCTTACGAGCAGTACTTC
CASSLGAYEQYF
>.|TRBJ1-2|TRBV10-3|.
TGTGCCATCAGTGATGGAATCTATGGCTACACCTTC
CAISDGIYGYTF
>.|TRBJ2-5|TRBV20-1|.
TGCAGCGCGGGACACCAAGAGACCCAGTACTTC
CSAGHQETQYF
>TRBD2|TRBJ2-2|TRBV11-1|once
TGTGCCACTAGCGGGAGGGCCAGCAACACCGGGGAGCTGTTTTTT
CATSGRASNTGELFF
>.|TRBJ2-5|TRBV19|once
TGTGCCAGTAGTGTGGTAGCGCTAGGCGAGACCCAGTACTTC
CASSVVALGETQYF
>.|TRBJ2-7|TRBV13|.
TGTGCCAGCAGCCCCCGACAAGGCTCCTACGAGCAGTACTTC
CASSPRQGSYEQYF
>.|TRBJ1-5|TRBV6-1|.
TGTGCCAGCAGTGAAGTGGAGGGTACTCAGTCCCAGCATTTT
CASSEVEGTQSQHF
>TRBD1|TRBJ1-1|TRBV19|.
TGTGCCAGTAGTATAGCGGACAGGGGCATGAACACTGAAGCTTTCTTT
CASSIADRGMNTEAFF
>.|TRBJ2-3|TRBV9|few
TGTGCCAGCAGCGGGGACTCCTACCCCACAGATACGCAGTATTTT
CASSGDSYPTDTQYF
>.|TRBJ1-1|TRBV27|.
TGTGCCAGCAGTATATACCGGGACCGCGGAGTTTCTGAAGCTTTCTTT
CASSIYRDRGVSEAFF
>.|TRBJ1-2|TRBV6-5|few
TGTGCCAGCAGTAGTTCCGGGGGGCAGGGTTATGGCTACACCTTC
CASSSSGGQGYGYTF
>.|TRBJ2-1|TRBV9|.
TGTGCCAGCAGCGTAGGGTTGCGCGGGGGCCCCAGCTCCTACAATGAGCAGTTCTTC
CASSVGLRGGPSSYNEQFF
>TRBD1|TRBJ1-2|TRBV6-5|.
TGTGCCAGCAGAACCGGACAGGGCCATGGCTACACCTTC
CASRTGQGHGYTF
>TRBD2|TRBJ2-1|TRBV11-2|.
TGTGCCAGCAGCATGCGGCGCTCCTTAGCGGGAGCGGTCTACAATGAGCAGTTCTTC
CASSMRRSLAGAVYNEQFF
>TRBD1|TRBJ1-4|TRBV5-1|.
TGCGCCAGCAGCTTGGTGGGGACAGCAACTAATGAAAAACTGTTTTTT
CASSLVGTATNEKLFF
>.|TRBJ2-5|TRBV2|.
TGTGCCAGCAGTCAGGAGGACGAGACCCAGTACTTC
CASSQEDETQYF
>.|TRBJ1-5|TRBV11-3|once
TGTGCCAGCAGCTTAGAAGGAGGGGCAGGGAATCAGCCCCAGCATTTT
CASSLEGGAGNQPQHF
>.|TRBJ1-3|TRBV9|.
TGTGCCAGCAGCGTAGCTGTGTCAGGTACTGGAAACACCATATATTTT
CASSVAVSGTGNTIYF
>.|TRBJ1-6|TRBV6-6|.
TGTGCCAGCAGGCCAGGGGCCACAGGGTCACCCCTCCACTTT
CASRPGATGSPLHF
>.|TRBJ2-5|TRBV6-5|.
TGTGCCACCCAAGGAGTAAGCACAGAGACCCAGTACTTC
CATQGVSTETQYF
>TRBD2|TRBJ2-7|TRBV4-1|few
TGCGCCAGCAGCCAAGGGGGGGGAACTTTCTACGAGCAGTACTTC
CASSQGGGTFYEQYF
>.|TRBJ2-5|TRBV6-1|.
TGTGCCAGCAGTGAAGCGACAGTGGGAAGAGAGACCCAGTACTTC
CASSEATVGRETQYF
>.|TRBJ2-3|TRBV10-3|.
TGTGCCATCAGACATCCCGGGACTCCCAGCACAGATACGCAGTATTTT
CAIRHPGTPSTDTQYF
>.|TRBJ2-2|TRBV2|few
TGTGCCAGCAGTGATCCGGGGCCTAACACCGGGGAGCTGTTTTTT
CASSDPGPNTGELFF
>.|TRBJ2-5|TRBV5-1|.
TGCGCCAGCAGCTTGAGCCCCCAAGAGACCCAGTACTTC
CASSLSPQETQYF
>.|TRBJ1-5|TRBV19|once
TGTGCCAGTACCCAAAGGGTAGGGCTCAATCAGCCCCAGCATTTT
CASTQRVGLNQPQHF
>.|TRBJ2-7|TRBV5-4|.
TGTGCCAGCAGCAAGGACGGCGGCTTCTACGAGCAGTACTTC
CASSKDGGFYEQYF
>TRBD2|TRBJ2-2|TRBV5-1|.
TGCGCCAGTAGCGGGAGCCTCGACACCGGGGAGCTGTTTTTT
CASSGSLDTGELFF
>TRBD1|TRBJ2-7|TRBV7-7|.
TGTGCTAGCAGCTTGGGCAGGGGGAGCTCCTACGAGCAGTACTTC
CASSLGRGSSYEQYF
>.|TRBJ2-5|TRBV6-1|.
TGTGCCAGCAGAGGGACTCTTACCCAAGAGACCCAGTACTTC
CASRGTLTQETQYF
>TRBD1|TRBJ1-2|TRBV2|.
TGTGCCAGCAGTTTCAGACAGGGAAACTATGGCTACACCTTC
CASSFRQGNYGYTF
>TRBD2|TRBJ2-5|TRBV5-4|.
TGTGCCAGCAGCTCCGTTGGCTTGCGGGAGACTGAGACCCAGTACTTC
CASSSVGLRETETQYF